The 27 T cell receptor beta chains below all came from one sample that was sequenced in a study of blood T cell repertoires in COVID-19. Sequencing used immunoSEQ multiplex PCR; TCRdb keeps in-frame clones, though not all of them. In the table there are around 150,000 clones, approximately 80% of which are singletons. The sequencing sample was made of peripheral blood. The receptor source for this set is a woman aged 80 or over with acute or convalescent COVID-19.

V gene TRBV6-5 combines with J gene TRBJ1-1; D not certain. V lost 0 bases, J lost 2 bases, and 10 bases lay in between. Germline V gives CDR1 MNHEY, CDR2 SVGAGI. This CDR3 has 15 amino acids. For the CDR3, the DNA is TGTGCCAGCAGTTACTCGGCAGGTATTAACACTGAAGCTTTCTTT. Its protein is CASSYSAGINTEAFF.

This chain links TRBV30 with TRBJ2-3; 7 bases line up with TRBD1. V trimming: 2 bases; J trimming: 4 bases; junction bases outside the gene matches: 9. CDR1 and CDR2 from the germline V gene are GTSNPN and SVGIG (reference sequence). The CDR3 totals 15 residues. The DNA for the CDR3 is TGTGCCTGGAGTCCGACAGGGAAAGTGGCAGATACGCAGTATTTT. It yields the protein CAWSPTGKVADTQYF.

CDR3: CASSLYAQPQHF. CDR3 coding DNA: TGTGCCAGCAGCTTATATGCGCAGCCCCAGCATTTT. This chain joins TRBV7-2 and TRBJ1-5; D unresolved. Germline V gene data show CDR1 as SGHTA and CDR2 as FQGNSA. This CDR3 region has 12 residues. V lost 2 bases and J 7 bases, leaving 6 bases between the germline ends.

The chain links TRBV6-1 to TRBJ2-1; D is perhaps TRBD2 (6 bases). The CDR3 runs 16 residues. Trimming pared 4 bases from V and 0 bases from J, leaving 13 bases between. Germline V gene sequence: CDR1 MNHNS, CDR2 SASEGT. The CDR3 sequence is CASSAWDGSSYNEQFF. CDR3 DNA: TGTGCCAGCAGTGCCTGGGACGGGAGCTCCTACAATGAGCAGTTCTTC.

CDR3 coding DNA: TGTGCCAGCAACCCGACTAGCGGGAGCTACACCGGGGAGCTGTTTTTT. Amino acids: CASNPTSGSYTGELFF. The gene calls are TRBV6-6 and TRBJ2-2, with 12 bases that match TRBD2. This CDR3 contains 16 residues. The V segment lost 7 bases and the J segment 3 bases; nucleotides outside the gene matches: 6. Germline V gene sequence: CDR1 MNHNY, CDR2 SVGAGI (reference sequence).

The V gene is TRBV19, the J gene TRBJ2-1, with unresolved D. In germline, CDR1 is LNHDA, CDR2 SQIVND (reference sequence). This CDR3 is 14 amino acids long. V lost 3 bases and J 0 bases, leaving 6 bases between the germline ends. CDR3 bases: TGTGCCAGTAGTATTCCCAGCTCCTACAATGAGCAGTTCTTC. Its protein is CASSIPSSYNEQFF.

V is TRBV18 and J is TRBJ1-4; TRBD1 matches 10 bases. The CDR3 length is 15 residues. The V and J ends lost 4 bases and 5 bases, in that order; junction bases with no gene match: 4. In germline, CDR1 is KGHSH, CDR2 LQKENI. In DNA, the CDR3 is TGTGCCAGCTCACAACGACAGGGGGCGAATGAAAAACTGTTTTTT. Residues: CASSQRQGANEKLFF.

The chain couples TRBV2 to TRBJ2-5; TRBD2 agrees at 12 bases. CDR3 size: 18 residues. Germline CDR1 reads SNHLY; CDR2 reads FYNNEI. Trimming at V came to 1 base and at J to 0 bases, leaving 6 bases not matched to a gene. CDR3: CASSEVWTSGTNQETQYF. DNA for the CDR3: TGTGCCAGCAGTGAAGTTTGGACTAGCGGGACTAACCAAGAGACCCAGTACTTC.

The chain carries TRBV24-1 and TRBJ2-7; a possible D gene is TRBD2 (6 bases). The CDR3 consists of 14 residues. Germline CDR1 KGHDR, CDR2 SFDVKD. The V gene lost 3 bases and the J gene lost 5 bases, with 13 bases spanning the gap. The CDR3 bases are TGTGCCACCAGTGATCCGGGACTGAGGGACGAGCAGTACTTC. Translating it yields CATSDPGLRDEQYF.

The V call is TRBV7-9, the J call TRBJ2-2; 9 bases are shared with TRBD2. The junction had 4 bases not matched to a gene; V was cut back by 1 base and J by 4 bases. This CDR3 is 16 amino acids long. Germline-derived CDR1 and CDR2 are SEHNR and FQNEAQ (reference sequence). For the CDR3, the DNA is TGTGCCAGCAGCTTAGAAGCGGGAGGAATCACCGGGGAGCTGTTTTTT. Translated, it gives CASSLEAGGITGELFF.

The gene calls are TRBV5-1 and TRBJ2-7, with a weak D call TRBD1 (5 bases). Germline V gene lookup returns CDR1 SGHRS and CDR2 YFSETQ. V was pared by 6 bases and J by 4 bases, with 20 bases between. CDR3 length equals 15 residues. CDR3 in DNA: TGCGCCAGCAACTCCCTCGCGCAGGGCGATTACGAGCAGTACTTC. Translation gives CASNSLAQGDYEQYF.

A few counts support this clone. The chain has TRBV7-8 and TRBJ2-3; maybe TRBD1 (6 bases). The length of the CDR3 is 14 residues. The germline CDR1 and CDR2 sequences are SGHVS and FQNEAQ. V lost 6 bases and J lost 2, with 12 bases in between. The chain's CDR3 is CASRDRYNTDTQYF. DNA of the CDR3: TGTGCCAGCAGAGACAGGTACAACACAGATACGCAGTATTTT.

This clone was counted a single time. V and J are TRBV19 and TRBJ1-2, with D possibly TRBD1 on 6 matching bases. The CDR3 is made up of 14 amino acids. V was shortened by 2 bases and J by 8 bases, with 15 bases between the two germline ends. Per the germline V gene, CDR1 is LNHDA and CDR2 is SQIVND (reference sequence). The CDR3 nucleotides read TGTGCCAGTAGTATAACTCCGGGGGGCGGCGGCTACACCTTC. It codes for CASSITPGGGGYTF.

The chain uses TRBV7-8 and TRBJ2-3; maybe TRBD1 (5 bases). The CDR3 is 14 residues long. Germline CDR1 reads SGHVS; CDR2 reads FQNEAQ. Trimming shortened V by 4 bases and J by 2 bases, and 10 bases separated the two germline ends. CDR3 in amino acids: CASSSTDITDTQYF. For the CDR3, the DNA is TGTGCCAGCAGCTCGACAGACATCACAGATACGCAGTATTTT.

This sequence joins TRBV9 and TRBJ2-2, with 9 bases aligning to TRBD1. The V segment lost 3 bases and the J segment 3 bases; nucleotides outside the gene matches: 6. Germline CDR1 reads SGDLS; CDR2 reads YYNGEE. The CDR3 runs to 16 residues. CDR3 nucleotides: TGTGCCAGCAGCGCCCGGGACAGGGAGTACACCGGGGAGCTGTTTTTT. Translation: CASSARDREYTGELFF. The full variable domain, its missing parts supplied by reference TRBV9 and TRBJ2-2, is DSGVTQTPKHLITATGQRVTLRCSPRSGDLSVYWYQQSLDQGLQFLIQYYNGEERAKGNILERFSAQQFPDLHSELNLSSLELGDSALYFCASSARDREYTGELFFGEGSRLTVL.

The rearrangement uses TRBV6-5 and TRBJ1-1; a weak D match, TRBD1 (5 bases). CDR3 length: 11 amino acids. Germline V lookup: CDR1 MNHEY, CDR2 SVGAGI. Between the trimmed V and J ends, which lost 9 bases and 10 bases, there was a span of 15 bases. In DNA, the CDR3 is TGTGCCAGTTACCGGGACGGGGGAGCTTTCTTT. It yields the protein CASYRDGGAFF.

This clone has more than one count but fewer than ten. The chain employs TRBV4-3 and TRBJ1-1; no definite D call. From germline, CDR1 is LGHNA and CDR2 YSLEER. This CDR3 contains 15 residues. V was cut by 4 bases and J by 1 base, with 13 bases left in between. The CDR3 DNA is TGCGCCAGCAGCCCGCCTGGGGAGCGGAACACTGAAGCTTTCTTT. Protein: CASSPPGERNTEAFF.

This clone was recorded once. V usage is TRBV30 and J usage is TRBJ1-3, with D hard to call. V was shortened by 4 bases and J by 0 bases, with 7 bases between the two germline ends. CDR1 is GTSNPN, CDR2 SVGIG, per germline (reference sequence). The CDR3 has 13 residues. The CDR3 spells CAWIGASGNTIYF. The CDR3 bases are TGTGCCTGGATCGGAGCCTCTGGAAACACCATATATTTT.

V gene TRBV19 combines with J gene TRBJ2-1; possibly TRBD1 for D (7 bases). The germline gives CDR1 LNHDA, CDR2 SQIVND (reference sequence). CDR3 length equals 15 residues. Trimming pared 7 bases from V and 9 bases from J, leaving 22 bases between. The CDR3 nucleotides read TGTGCCAGTACCCCACCCGGGACTTCAGGGGGTGAGCAGTTCTTC. It translates to CASTPPGTSGGEQFF.

The rearrangement uses TRBV7-7 and TRBJ2-5; D is ambiguous. This CDR3 has 14 residues. Germline CDR1 SSHAT, CDR2 FNYEAQ (reference sequence). V lost 1 base, J lost 1 base, and 7 bases lay in between. The CDR3 DNA reads as TGTGCCAGCAGCTTAGGCGGTAGCCAAGAGACCCAGTACTTC. It yields the protein CASSLGGSQETQYF.

The chain employs TRBV30 and TRBJ2-7, with TRBD1 matching 8 bases. The V segment lost 2 bases and the J segment 7 bases; nucleotides outside the gene matches: 7. The CDR3 runs 13 residues. From germline, CDR1 is GTSNPN and CDR2 SVGIG (reference sequence). The CDR3 sequence is CAWSWQGAKEQYF. The CDR3 nucleotides read TGTGCCTGGAGTTGGCAGGGGGCCAAGGAGCAGTACTTC.

V usage is TRBV30 and J usage is TRBJ1-5; D unresolved. Between the trimmed V and J ends, which lost 2 bases and 1 base, there was a span of 9 bases. The CDR3 length is 14 residues. Germline V lookup: CDR1 GTSNPN, CDR2 SVGIG (reference sequence). The CDR3 DNA is TGTGCCTGGAGTTTCCTCGGGAGCAATCAGCCCCAGCATTTT. Amino acid sequence: CAWSFLGSNQPQHF. The full variable domain, with the rest looked up from reference TRBV30 and TRBJ1-5, is SQTIHQWPATLVQPVGSPLSLECTVEGTSNPNLYWYRQAAGRGLQLLFYSVGIGQISSEVPQNLSASRPQDRQFILSSKKLLLSDSGFYLCAWSFLGSNQPQHFGDGTRLSIL.

CDR3 nucleotides: TGTGCCAGTAGTATTGCCGGGACTGATACGCAGTATTTT. Amino acids: CASSIAGTDTQYF. This rearrangement joins TRBV19 to TRBJ2-3; possible D gene TRBD2, 6 bases. This CDR3 is built from 13 residues. V dropped 3 bases and J dropped 6 bases, with 10 bases sitting between them. Germline CDR1 is LNHDA and CDR2 is SQIVND (reference sequence).

This chain connects TRBV12-3 or TRBV12-4 to TRBJ2-2; unclear D gene. The V end lost 1 base, the J end lost 5 bases, and 5 bases lay between the germline ends. The CDR3 loop spans 13 amino acids. The chain's CDR3 is CASSLGQTGELFF. CDR3 bases: TGTGCCAGCAGTTTAGGGCAGACCGGGGAGCTGTTTTTT.

The V call is TRBV27, the J call TRBJ1-1; no definite D call. Trimming left V 6 bases short and J 1 base short, with 9 bases between. The germline gives CDR1 MNHEY, CDR2 SMNVEV (reference sequence). CDR3 length: 13 amino acids. The CDR3 sequence: CASSPRRNTEAFF. In DNA form, the CDR3 reads TGTGCCAGCAGCCCCCGGAGGAACACTGAAGCTTTCTTT.

The rearrangement joins TRBV5-6 to TRBJ2-1, with TRBD1 as a possible D gene (5 bases). V lost 4 bases to trimming and J lost 1 base, with 12 bases between them. Germline values: CDR1 SGHDT, CDR2 YYEEEE. The CDR3 length is 15 residues. The CDR3 is CASSLLRQSYNEQFF. CDR3 coding DNA: TGTGCCAGCAGCCTCCTAAGACAGTCCTACAATGAGCAGTTCTTC.

The chain employs TRBV7-9 and TRBJ1-4; D is ambiguous. CDR3 length equals 15 residues. V lost 7 bases and J 3 bases, leaving 15 bases between the germline ends. In germline, CDR1 is SEHNR, CDR2 FQNEAQ (reference sequence). The CDR3 spells CASTFGAASNEKLFF. The CDR3, as DNA: TGTGCCAGCACCTTCGGCGCAGCGTCTAATGAAAAACTGTTTTTT. Using reference TRBV7-9 and TRBJ1-4 for the parts outside the CDR3, the full variable domain is DTGVSQNPRHKITKRGQNVTFRCDPISEHNRLYWYRQTLGQGPEFLTYFQNEAQLEKSRLLSDRFSAERPKGSFSTLEIQRTEQGDSAMYLCASTFGAASNEKLFFGSGTQLSVL.